This T cell receptor beta chain was recorded in a study of T cell repertoires in cytomegalovirus infection. On the study more broadly: Indications came from public TCR beta signatures; they pointed to CMV infection and to a matching HLA type.

Study-wide findings and caveats: Adding up the frequency of public TCR beta families identified people who carried CMV plus the relevant HLA.

In the case of this clonotype: The antigen is not known.

TCRdb ran MiXCR on the reads and lists one entry per CDR3 protein. Found here are hundreds of thousands of distinct CDR3 sequences, roughly 35% of them singletons; the top ten hold about 2.8%. The sequenced sample consisted of PBMCs. The sequence derives from a human donor in good health (CMV status not recorded). Some clones in this sample may be carry-over from other donors' samples.

The CDR3 DNA sequence: TGTGCCAGCAGTTTAGACAGGGGGGTAAACACAGATACGCAGTATTTT. Protein product: CASSLDRGVNTDTQYF. V and J are TRBV28 and TRBJ2-3, with 9 bases matching TRBD1. With 2 bases clipped from V and 2 bases from J, the junction kept 5 bases outside the gene matches. Germline loops: CDR1 MDHEN, CDR2 SYDVKM. The CDR3 totals 16 residues.